Listed below are T cell receptor beta chains from one sample, sequenced in a study of blood T cell repertoires in COVID-19. Measured with immunoSEQ multiplex PCR; TCRdb has only the in-frame clones, and not every one. Here the sample spans over 200,000 clones, about 80% being singletons. Sequenced input: peripheral blood. Every receptor here comes from a man aged 50 or older with active or convalescent COVID-19. CDR3s include the opening cysteine and the closing phenylalanine or tryptophan. Each record gives: V gene, J gene, clone size, CDR3 length, D gene, CDR3 protein, CDR3 DNA. A D gene is named only where the DNA matches it firmly. Rows may omit the clone size; those that give it use once, few, many or a size class.

v_gene: TRBV21-1; j_gene: TRBJ1-2; abundance: NA; len: 11; d_gene: NA; CDR3aa: CASPGGYGYTF; CDR3nt: TGTGCCAGCCCAGGGGGCTATGGCTACACCTTC
v_gene: TRBV30; j_gene: TRBJ2-1; abundance: few; len: 15; d_gene: NA; CDR3aa: CAWAPGEPREGVQFF; CDR3nt: TGTGCCTGGGCCCCTGGGGAACCCCGAGAGGGTGTGCAGTTCTTC
v_gene: TRBV9; j_gene: TRBJ1-1; abundance: NA; len: 13; d_gene: TRBD1; CDR3aa: CASSAGQGTAAFF; CDR3nt: TGTGCCAGCAGCGCCGGACAGGGGACGGCTGCTTTCTTT
v_gene: TRBV5-4; j_gene: TRBJ2-7; abundance: NA; len: 16; d_gene: TRBD1; CDR3aa: CASSPGQGRLWNEQYF; CDR3nt: TGTGCCAGCAGCCCGGGACAGGGGCGTCTCTGGAACGAGCAGTACTTC
v_gene: TRBV28; j_gene: TRBJ1-2; abundance: NA; len: 16; d_gene: TRBD1; CDR3aa: CASSSSPGTGGSGYTF; CDR3nt: TGTGCCAGCAGTTCCTCCCCCGGGACAGGGGGGAGCGGCTACACCTTC
v_gene: TRBV27; j_gene: TRBJ1-6; abundance: NA; len: 16; d_gene: NA; CDR3aa: CASSSRSPSYNSPLHF; CDR3nt: TGTGCCAGCAGTTCCAGGTCCCCGTCCTATAATTCACCCCTCCACTTT
v_gene: TRBV6-5; j_gene: TRBJ2-7; abundance: NA; len: 15; d_gene: TRBD2; CDR3aa: CASSPPLAGGHEQYF; CDR3nt: TGTGCCAGCAGTCCCCCACTAGCGGGGGGCCACGAGCAGTACTTC
v_gene: TRBV4-2; j_gene: TRBJ2-7; abundance: NA; len: 14; d_gene: NA; CDR3aa: CASSQETGTYEQYF; CDR3nt: TGTGCCAGCAGCCAAGAGACAGGAACCTACGAGCAGTACTTC
v_gene: TRBV7-9; j_gene: TRBJ1-1; abundance: NA; len: 13; d_gene: NA; CDR3aa: CASSKDSNTEAFF; CDR3nt: TGTGCCAGCAGCAAGGACTCGAACACTGAAGCTTTCTTT
v_gene: TRBV7-9; j_gene: TRBJ1-2; abundance: NA; len: 14; d_gene: TRBD1; CDR3aa: CASTPGTGNYGYTF; CDR3nt: TGTGCCAGCACTCCCGGGACAGGGAACTATGGCTACACCTTC
v_gene: TRBV7-2; j_gene: TRBJ1-6; abundance: NA; len: 14; d_gene: TRBD1; CDR3aa: CASSLDRVGSPLHF; CDR3nt: TGTGCCAGCAGTTTGGACAGGGTAGGGTCACCCCTCCACTTT
v_gene: TRBV10-3; j_gene: TRBJ1-1; abundance: NA; len: 14; d_gene: TRBD1; CDR3aa: CAIRLGTGNTEAFF; CDR3nt: TGTGCCATCAGACTCGGGACAGGGAACACTGAAGCTTTCTTT
v_gene: TRBV5-1; j_gene: TRBJ2-3; abundance: NA; len: 15; d_gene: TRBD1; CDR3aa: CASSSDRGWTDTQYF; CDR3nt: TGCGCCAGCAGCTCGGACAGGGGGTGGACAGATACGCAGTATTTT
v_gene: TRBV3-1/TRBV3-2; j_gene: TRBJ2-2; abundance: NA; len: 18; d_gene: NA; CDR3aa: CASSQEGQGGKNSGELFF; CDR3nt: TGTGCCAGCAGCCAAGAAGGGCAGGGCGGTAAAAATTCCGGGGAGCTGTTTTTT
v_gene: TRBV5-1; j_gene: TRBJ2-1; abundance: NA; len: 14; d_gene: TRBD2; CDR3aa: CASGRGGGLNEQFF; CDR3nt: TGCGCCAGCGGACGGGGCGGGGGGCTCAATGAGCAGTTCTTC
v_gene: TRBV5-6; j_gene: TRBJ1-2; abundance: few; len: 12; d_gene: NA; CDR3aa: CASSSSLPVYTF; CDR3nt: TGTGCCAGCAGCTCCTCTCTACCCGTCTACACCTTC
v_gene: TRBV18; j_gene: TRBJ1-2; abundance: NA; len: 15; d_gene: TRBD1; CDR3aa: CASSRRDRGLYGYTF; CDR3nt: TGTGCCAGCTCACGCCGGGACAGGGGGCTCTATGGCTACACCTTC